This is a list of T cell receptor beta chains from one sample in a study of cytomegalovirus exposure and HLA in healthy donors. The table came from immunoSEQ multiplex PCR; TCRdb's copy has only in-frame clones and leaves some out. This table has about 150,000 clones, over 60% appearing once. The sample consisted of PBMCs. These receptors were collected from a man aged 40-49 years in good health and CMV-seronegative. Each CDR3 is given with its conserved first and last residue. Fields, in order: D gene, J gene, clone size, V gene, CDR3 DNA, CDR3 protein. The D gene is left open where the match is weak. A row's size may be missing; if present it is once, few, many or a size class.

-,TRBJ2-6,-,TRBV27,TGTGCCAGCCGCGGTAGTGGGGCCAACGGCCTGACTTTC,CASRGSGANGLTF
-,TRBJ2-7,-,TRBV7-2,TGTGCCAGCAGCTTAGCCCCGGGGGTCTCCGAGCAGTACTTC,CASSLAPGVSEQYF
-,TRBJ2-1,-,TRBV9,TGTGCCAGCAGCGTAGATTCGGAGTACAATGAGCAGTTCTTC,CASSVDSEYNEQFF
-,TRBJ2-2,-,TRBV5-1,TGCGCCAGCAGCTTGATAACGAACACCGGGGAGCTGTTTTTT,CASSLITNTGELFF
TRBD2,TRBJ2-1,few,TRBV14,TGTGCCAGCAGCCAAGTTAGCGGGAGTTATAAGTTCTTC,CASSQVSGSYKFF
TRBD1,TRBJ2-5,-,TRBV7-7,TGTGCCAGCAGCATAACCGGGACAGGGGGCTCAGAGACCCAGTACTTC,CASSITGTGGSETQYF
TRBD2,TRBJ2-3,-,TRBV27,TGTGCCAGCAGTTTCGGGTCTAGCGGGACAGATACGCAGTATTTT,CASSFGSSGTDTQYF
TRBD2,TRBJ2-3,-,TRBV11-2,TGTGCCAGCAGCACACTAGCGGGGGCCCCAGATACGCAGTATTTT,CASSTLAGAPDTQYF
TRBD1,TRBJ2-7,-,TRBV6-6,TGTGCCAGCAGCGGGACAGGGGGCACCTACGAGCAGTACTTC,CASSGTGGTYEQYF
-,TRBJ1-5,-,TRBV21-1,TGTGCCAGCAGCAAAGGAGGACAGGGTATTCAGCCCCAGCATTTT,CASSKGGQGIQPQHF
TRBD2,TRBJ2-7,-,TRBV5-1,TGCGCCAGCAGCTCGGCTAGCGGGGGGCACTCCTACGAGCAGTACTTC,CASSSASGGHSYEQYF
TRBD1,TRBJ1-4,-,TRBV19,TGTGCCAGTCACCCCGGGACAGTTAATGAAAAACTGTTTTTT,CASHPGTVNEKLFF
TRBD2,TRBJ2-2,-,TRBV9,TGTGCCAGCAGCCCCAGGGTAGCGGGGGGTATGGGCACCGGGGAGCTGTTTTTT,CASSPRVAGGMGTGELFF
TRBD1,TRBJ1-1,once,TRBV30,TGTGCCTGGAACAGACAGGGGTGGAACACTGAAGCTTTCTTT,CAWNRQGWNTEAFF
-,TRBJ2-3,-,TRBV2,TGTGCCAGCAGTGAAGTCCTCGGACGGAGGGATTTCGCAGATACGCAGTATTTT,CASSEVLGRRDFADTQYF
TRBD2,TRBJ2-1,-,TRBV5-4,TGTGCCAGCAGCTTGGCGTCTTTAACTAGCGGTTATTGGGCCTACAATGAGCAGTTCTTC,CASSLASLTSGYWAYNEQFF
TRBD2,TRBJ2-3,-,TRBV6-1,TGTGCCAGCAGTGATGGGGGACTAGCGGGGGGGCCTGGTACGCAGTATTTT,CASSDGGLAGGPGTQYF
-,TRBJ1-5,few,TRBV7-9,TGTGCCAGCAGCGCACAGGGAAATCAGCCCCAGCATTTT,CASSAQGNQPQHF
-,TRBJ2-1,-,TRBV7-9,TGTGCCAGCACGGGTTACAATGAGCAGTTCTTC,CASTGYNEQFF
-,TRBJ1-1,-,TRBV2,TGTGCCAGCAGTGAAGGAGGGAACACTGAAGCTTTCTTT,CASSEGGNTEAFF
TRBD2,TRBJ2-1,once,TRBV7-7,TGTGCCAGCAGCTTAGGGGGTAGCGGGAGGTACAATGAGCAGTTCTTC,CASSLGGSGRYNEQFF
TRBD1,TRBJ2-1,-,TRBV28,TGTGCCAGCAGTTTCGAGGACAGGGAAAAGTTCTTC,CASSFEDREKFF
-,TRBJ1-5,-,TRBV23-1,TGCGCCAGCAGTATCAGGGGAGACAGCAGCAATCAGCCCCAGCATTTT,CASSIRGDSSNQPQHF
-,TRBJ1-5,few,TRBV4-1,TGCGCCAGCAGCCAAGACTGGCCGATTTCAAGACCCCAGCATTTT,CASSQDWPISRPQHF
TRBD1,TRBJ1-5,once,TRBV28,TGTGCCAGCAGTTTACCCTCCCCGGGACAGGGGTTTGGCAATCAGCCCCAGCATTTT,CASSLPSPGQGFGNQPQHF
TRBD2,TRBJ2-2,-,TRBV4-1,TGCGCCAGCAAGGGACGGCGGGGGAAGGGCGCGAACACCGGGGAGCTGTTTTTT,CASKGRRGKGANTGELFF
TRBD1,TRBJ2-4,-,TRBV6-1,TGTGCCAGCAGTCGGGACAGGGAAAACATTCAGTACTTC,CASSRDRENIQYF
TRBD2,TRBJ2-5,-,TRBV27,TGTGCCAGCAGTCCCCCGGGACTAGCGGGGGGGTACCAAGAGACCCAGTACTTC,CASSPPGLAGGYQETQYF
-,TRBJ2-5,-,TRBV6-6,TGTGCCAGCAGTTACGGCAGGGTGGGGGAGACCCAGTACTTC,CASSYGRVGETQYF
TRBD2,TRBJ2-5,-,TRBV6-1,TGTGCCAGCAGAAGGACTAGCGGGGCCCAAGAGACCCAGTACTTC,CASRRTSGAQETQYF
-,TRBJ1-3,-,TRBV10-3,TGTGCCATCAGTCCGGGAAACACCATATATTTT,CAISPGNTIYF
-,TRBJ1-2,once,TRBV5-7,TGTGCCAGCAGCACCGGAGTAGGGCCCCAGGGTTATGGCTACACCTTC,CASSTGVGPQGYGYTF
TRBD1,TRBJ2-5,-,TRBV5-1,TGCGCCAGCAGCTTGGGACAGGGGGCGATGGAGACCCAGTACTTC,CASSLGQGAMETQYF
-,TRBJ2-7,-,TRBV10-1,TGCGCCAGCAGTGATCAGGTAACCTACGAGCAGTACTTC,CASSDQVTYEQYF
-,TRBJ2-5,-,TRBV10-3,TGTGCCATCAGTGAGCCTACAGCTCGTGGGCTAGGGGGAGAGACCCAGTACTTC,CAISEPTARGLGGETQYF
-,TRBJ1-3,few,TRBV28,TGTGCCAGCGCACCCCCGGGTTCCAACTCTGGAAACACCATATATTTT,CASAPPGSNSGNTIYF
-,TRBJ2-5,few,TRBV4-1,TGCGCCAGCAGCCAGTACGGACAGCCCCAAGAGACCCAGTACTTC,CASSQYGQPQETQYF
TRBD2,TRBJ2-1,-,TRBV28,TGTGCCAGCAGCCCGGCCTTGGGGGGGTACAATGAGCAGTTCTTC,CASSPALGGYNEQFF
TRBD1,TRBJ1-1,once,TRBV5-1,TGCGCCAGCAGCTGGACCGGGACAGGCGGTACGGACACTGAAGCTTTCTTT,CASSWTGTGGTDTEAFF
-,TRBJ1-2,-,TRBV7-2,TGTGCCAGCAGCTTAGTGGACAGACTCTATGGCTACACCTTC,CASSLVDRLYGYTF
-,TRBJ2-3,-,TRBV7-3,TGTGCCAGCAGCCCAACTAGGGAGGAGATGCAGTATTTT,CASSPTREEMQYF
-,TRBJ2-1,once,TRBV11-2,TGTGCCAGCAGCTTAGGAGGTAGCGGCTACAATGAGCAGTTCTTC,CASSLGGSGYNEQFF
TRBD1,TRBJ1-1,-,TRBV7-2,TGTGCCAGCAGCTTACAGGGGGACGCTGAAGCTTTCTTT,CASSLQGDAEAFF
-,TRBJ2-2,-,TRBV19,TGTGCCAGTAGTATAGGTGGCGGAGCGAACACCGGGGAGCTGTTTTTT,CASSIGGGANTGELFF
-,TRBJ2-7,-,TRBV10-3,TGTGCCATCAGTGAGTCCCCTCGGACTGATTACGAGCAGTACTTC,CAISESPRTDYEQYF
TRBD1,TRBJ1-4,-,TRBV5-1,TGCGCCAGCAGCTGGGAGGGGACAGGGGGCAATGAAAAACTGTTTTTT,CASSWEGTGGNEKLFF
-,TRBJ1-6,few,TRBV7-6,TGTGCCAGCAGCTTAGGGTCGGGTAATTCACCCCTCCACTTT,CASSLGSGNSPLHF
TRBD2,TRBJ2-3,few,TRBV5-6,TGTGCCAGCAGCCCTCCAACGGGACTAGCGGGGGGCACAGATACGCAGTATTTT,CASSPPTGLAGGTDTQYF
-,TRBJ2-7,once,TRBV9,TGTGCCAGCAGCGTAGACCCCACCTTAAACTACGAGCAGTACTTC,CASSVDPTLNYEQYF
TRBD2,TRBJ2-1,-,TRBV13,TGTGCCAGCAGCTTTTCTAGCGGGAAGCGGTGGCAGTTCTTC,CASSFSSGKRWQFF
TRBD1,TRBJ2-5,-,TRBV7-9,TGTTCCAGCAGTTCTAGCGACAGGGGCCCTCAAGAGACCCAGTACTTC,CSSSSSDRGPQETQYF
-,TRBJ1-2,-,TRBV7-8,TGTGCCAGCAGCTTAGACTTCAGGGGACGAGGATATGGCTACACCTTC,CASSLDFRGRGYGYTF
-,TRBJ2-3,-,TRBV7-8,TGTGCCAGCAGCTTAATTGGGGCGGCCTCTGGCACAGATACGCAGTATTTT,CASSLIGAASGTDTQYF
TRBD2,TRBJ2-7,-,TRBV5-1,TGCGCCAGCAGCTGGAGCGGGACCGACGAGCAGTACTTC,CASSWSGTDEQYF
-,TRBJ1-2,-,TRBV6-5,TGTGCCAGAGGGACAAGAGACCTCTTTAACTATGGCTACACCTTC,CARGTRDLFNYGYTF
-,TRBJ2-7,-,TRBV5-1,TGCGCCAGCAGCTTGGGGGGCTCGAGCTCCTACGAGCAGTACTTC,CASSLGGSSSYEQYF
TRBD1,TRBJ1-2,-,TRBV27,TGTGCCAGCAGTTTGACAGGGGCTGCTCACAGAAACTATGGCTACACCTTC,CASSLTGAAHRNYGYTF
-,TRBJ1-3,-,TRBV28,TGTGCCAGCACTCAGCAGGTCATACAAAACACCATATATTTT,CASTQQVIQNTIYF
TRBD1,TRBJ2-3,once,TRBV2,TGTGCCAGCAGGAAAAGACAGGGGGCAGTGGATACGCAGTATTTT,CASRKRQGAVDTQYF